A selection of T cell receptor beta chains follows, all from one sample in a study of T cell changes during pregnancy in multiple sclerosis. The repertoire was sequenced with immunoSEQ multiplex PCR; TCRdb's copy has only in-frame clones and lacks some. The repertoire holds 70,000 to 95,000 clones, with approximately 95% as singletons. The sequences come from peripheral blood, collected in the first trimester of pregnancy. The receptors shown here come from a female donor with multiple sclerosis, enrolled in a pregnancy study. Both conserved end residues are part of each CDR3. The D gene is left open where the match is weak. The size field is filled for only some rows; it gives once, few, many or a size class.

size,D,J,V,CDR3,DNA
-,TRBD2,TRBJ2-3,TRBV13,CASSGPGLAGGRTDTQYF,TGTGCCAGCAGCGGTCCGGGACTAGCGGGGGGGCGCACAGATACGCAGTATTTT
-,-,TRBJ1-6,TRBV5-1,CASSFRGENSPLHF,TGCGCCAGCAGCTTCAGGGGAGAGAATTCACCCCTCCACTTT
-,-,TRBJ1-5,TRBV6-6,CASSYSGGSNQPQHF,TGTGCCAGCAGTTACTCGGGGGGTAGCAATCAGCCCCAGCATTTT
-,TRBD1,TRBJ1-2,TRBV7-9,CASSSSPGQGAFGGYTF,TGTGCCAGCAGTTCGTCGCCGGGACAGGGGGCATTTGGAGGCTACACCTTC
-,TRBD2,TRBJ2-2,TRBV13,CASSGTSGGAGTGELFF,TGTGCCAGCAGCGGAACTAGCGGGGGGGCCGGGACCGGGGAGCTGTTTTTT
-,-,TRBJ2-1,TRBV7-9,CASSSTRGNEQFF,TGTGCCAGCAGCTCAACAAGAGGCAATGAGCAGTTCTTC
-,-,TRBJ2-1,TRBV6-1,CASSLTGYEQFF,TGTGCCAGCAGTTTAACAGGGTATGAGCAGTTCTTC
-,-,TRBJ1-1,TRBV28,CASSPGGFWAFF,TGTGCCAGCAGCCCGGGGGGGTTTTGGGCTTTCTTT
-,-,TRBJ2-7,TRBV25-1,CASSEYPDVGIRDEQYF,TGTGCCAGCAGTGAATATCCCGACGTGGGCATTCGAGACGAGCAGTACTTC
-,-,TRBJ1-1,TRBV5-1,CASRRRATLNTEAFF,TGCGCCAGCAGAAGGAGGGCCACCTTGAACACTGAAGCTTTCTTT
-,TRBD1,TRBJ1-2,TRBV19,CASSLLTGGGGYTF,TGTGCCAGTAGTCTGCTGACAGGGGGAGGTGGCTACACCTTC
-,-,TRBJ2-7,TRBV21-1,CASSNGSGDSSYEQYF,TGTGCCAGCAGCAACGGGAGCGGGGATAGCTCCTACGAGCAGTACTTC
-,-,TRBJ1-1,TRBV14,CASSPREAGEAFF,TGTGCCAGCAGCCCGCGCGAAGCGGGGGAAGCTTTCTTT
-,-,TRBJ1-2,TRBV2,CASSPGPGDYGYTF,TGTGCCAGCAGCCCAGGGCCGGGGGACTATGGCTACACCTTC
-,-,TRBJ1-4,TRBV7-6,CASSLRAGRRENNEKLFF,TGTGCCAGCAGCTTAAGGGCAGGGCGCAGGGAAAACAATGAAAAACTGTTTTTT
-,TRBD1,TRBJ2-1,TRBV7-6,CASSLGQGGEQFF,TGTGCCAGCAGCTTAGGACAGGGTGGGGAGCAGTTCTTC
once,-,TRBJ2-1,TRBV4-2,CASSVGEMSYNEQFF,TGTGCCAGCAGCGTCGGGGAAATGAGCTACAATGAGCAGTTCTTC
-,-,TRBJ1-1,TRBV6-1,CATLQKMNTEAFF,TGTGCCACCTTACAGAAGATGAACACTGAAGCTTTCTTT
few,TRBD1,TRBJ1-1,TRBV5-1,CASSRGQGGTEAFF,TGCGCCAGCAGCCGGGGACAGGGAGGAACTGAAGCTTTCTTT
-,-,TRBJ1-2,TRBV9,CASSERSTSWGYTF,TGTGCCAGCAGCGAACGGTCAACCTCCTGGGGCTACACCTTC
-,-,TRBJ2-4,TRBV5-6,CASSLSQKFQYF,TGTGCCAGCAGCTTGTCCCAGAAGTTTCAGTACTTC
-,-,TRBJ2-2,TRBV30,CAWSVPGFRTPGDLTGELFF,TGTGCCTGGAGTGTACCGGGGTTTAGGACGCCGGGGGACTTAACCGGGGAGCTGTTTTTT
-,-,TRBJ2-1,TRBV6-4,CASSPGISYNEQFF,TGTGCCAGCAGCCCCGGGATTTCTTACAATGAGCAGTTCTTC
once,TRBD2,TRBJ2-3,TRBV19,CASSAPAGGPTDTQYF,TGTGCCAGTAGCGCCCCAGCGGGGGGACCCACAGATACGCAGTATTTT
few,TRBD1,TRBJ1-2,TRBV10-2,CASSQQGPYGYTF,TGCGCCAGCAGCCAACAGGGGCCCTATGGCTACACCTTC
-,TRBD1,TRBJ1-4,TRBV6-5,CASSSTGGENEKLFF,TGTGCCAGCAGTTCGACAGGGGGGGAGAATGAAAAACTGTTTTTT
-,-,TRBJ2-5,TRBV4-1,CASSQVATGQETQYF,TGCGCCAGCAGCCAAGTCGCGACAGGCCAAGAGACCCAGTACTTC
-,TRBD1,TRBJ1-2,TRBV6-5,CASKSGTVGYTF,TGTGCCAGCAAATCCGGGACAGTTGGCTACACCTTC
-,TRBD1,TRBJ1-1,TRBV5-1,CASSFRQGGLDTEAFF,TGCGCCAGCAGCTTCAGACAGGGTGGGTTGGACACTGAAGCTTTCTTT
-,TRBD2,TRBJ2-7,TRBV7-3,CASSLLPVGLAGRRVHNEQYF,TGTGCCAGCAGCCTCCTACCCGTGGGACTAGCGGGGCGGCGGGTACACAACGAGCAGTACTTC
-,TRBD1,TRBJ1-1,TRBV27,CASSFRTGPREDTEAFF,TGTGCCAGCAGTTTCCGGACAGGGCCTAGAGAGGACACTGAAGCTTTCTTT
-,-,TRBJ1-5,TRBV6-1,CASVGLAGSNQPQHF,TGTGCCAGCGTGGGGCTCGCTGGGAGCAATCAGCCCCAGCATTTT
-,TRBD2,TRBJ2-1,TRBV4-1,CASSLPAKTSGGHNEQFF,TGCGCCAGCAGCCTGCCGGCGAAGACTAGCGGGGGTCACAATGAGCAGTTCTTC
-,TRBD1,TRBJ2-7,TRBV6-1,CASRVGTGSAEQYF,TGTGCCAGCAGGGTCGGGACAGGGTCGGCCGAGCAGTACTTC
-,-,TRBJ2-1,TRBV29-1,CSVLLAYGEQFF,TGCAGCGTTCTGCTAGCATACGGTGAGCAGTTCTTC
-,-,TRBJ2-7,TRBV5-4,CASSSSGWIYEQYF,TGTGCCAGCAGCTCAAGCGGGTGGATCTACGAGCAGTACTTC
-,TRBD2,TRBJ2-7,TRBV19,CASSVRDGGFTEQYF,TGTGCCAGTAGTGTTCGGGACGGGGGGTTCACCGAGCAGTACTTC
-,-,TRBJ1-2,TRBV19,CASSKGEGYYGYTF,TGTGCCAGTAGTAAGGGGGAGGGTTATTATGGCTACACCTTC
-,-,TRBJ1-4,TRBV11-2,CASSLNLAPRGEKLFF,TGTGCCAGCAGCTTAAATTTGGCCCCCAGAGGGGAAAAACTGTTTTTT
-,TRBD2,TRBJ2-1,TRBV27,CASSFPLASGGLNEQFF,TGTGCCAGCAGTTTCCCCCTGGCTAGCGGGGGTTTGAATGAGCAGTTCTTC
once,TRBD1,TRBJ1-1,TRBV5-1,CASSLGGDTGGTEAFF,TGCGCCAGCAGCTTGGGGGGAGACACAGGGGGGACTGAAGCTTTCTTT
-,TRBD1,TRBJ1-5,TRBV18,CASSPRDSDQPQHF,TGTGCCAGCTCACCCCGGGACAGCGATCAGCCCCAGCATTTT
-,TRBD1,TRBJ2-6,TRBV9,CASSVGGQSSGANVLTF,TGTGCCAGCAGCGTAGGGGGACAGAGCTCTGGGGCCAACGTCCTGACTTTC